The 25 T cell receptor beta chains below all came from one sample that was sequenced in a study of cytomegalovirus exposure and HLA in healthy donors. PCR used 60 Vbeta primers and 13 Jbeta primers. Here immunoSEQ multiplex PCR was the method, and the copy in TCRdb shows in-frame clones only, minus some. Of 200,000 to 250,000 clones in the sample, approximately 80% were seen once. Sequences were obtained from PBMCs. These TCRs come from a middle-aged woman in good health and CMV-seronegative.

The chain uses TRBV7-2 and TRBJ2-7; 8 positions agree with TRBD1. Germline loops: CDR1 SGHTA, CDR2 FQGNSA. V was pared by 5 bases and J by 4 bases, with 10 bases of the junction left unmatched. The CDR3 spans 15 residues. CDR3 sequence (DNA): TGTGCCAGCAGCCCCTCGGGACAGGTTTTATACGAGCAGTACTTC. Amino acid sequence: CASSPSGQVLYEQYF.

J is TRBJ2-1 and V is TRBV5-4, with TRBD2 identical over 7 bases. V lost 4 bases, J lost 0 bases, and 4 bases stayed unmatched. The CDR3 sequence is 15 residues long. Germline CDR1 reads SGHNT; CDR2 reads YYREEE (reference sequence). The CDR3 loop reads CASSISGDSYNEQFF. The CDR3 nucleotides are TGTGCCAGCAGCATAAGCGGGGACTCCTACAATGAGCAGTTCTTC.

The gene calls are TRBV19 and TRBJ2-5, with D possibly matching TRBD1 (6 bases). Between the trimmed V and J ends, which lost 6 bases and 2 bases, there was a span of 13 bases. Per germline, CDR1 LNHDA and CDR2 SQIVND (reference sequence). This CDR3 is built from 14 residues. CDR3 amino acids: CASRGAARQETQYF. CDR3 nucleotides: TGTGCCAGTAGGGGGGCAGCTCGACAAGAGACCCAGTACTTC.

The rearrangement uses TRBV19 and TRBJ2-1; D is possibly TRBD1 (5 bases). Trimming left V 6 bases short and J 6 bases short, with 12 bases between. Germline lookup yields CDR1 LNHDA and CDR2 SQIVND (reference sequence). The CDR3 has 13 residues. This CDR3 reads CASSRVSANEQFF. The DNA of the CDR3 is TGTGCCAGTAGCAGGGTATCGGCCAATGAGCAGTTCTTC.

The chain links TRBV18 to TRBJ1-2, with D possibly matching TRBD1 (6 bases). This CDR3 spans 12 amino acids. Looked up from germline, CDR1 is KGHSH and CDR2 is LQKENI. V dropped 3 bases and J dropped 8 bases, with 10 bases sitting between them. This CDR3 reads CASSPDDRGYTF. The CDR3 DNA reads TGTGCCAGCTCACCCGACGACAGGGGCTACACCTTC.

The V and J genes are TRBV11-2 and TRBJ1-3, with D possibly matching TRBD1 (6 bases). The CDR3 totals 16 residues. The V and J ends lost 4 bases and 4 bases respectively, with 17 bases between them. Germline CDR1 is SGHAT and CDR2 is FQNNGV. This CDR3 is CASSWTVEGTGNTIYF. The DNA of the CDR3 is TGTGCCAGCAGCTGGACAGTCGAGGGGACCGGAAACACCATATATTTT.

This clone was observed at least ten times. V usage is TRBV4-1 and J usage is TRBJ1-1, with D unclear. Germline V gene lookup returns CDR1 MGHRA and CDR2 YSYEKL. Trimming took 1 base from V and 1 from J, leaving 7 bases between them. This CDR3 contains 14 residues. The CDR3 sequence is CASSQVAGNTEAFF. DNA of the CDR3: TGCGCCAGCAGCCAAGTTGCGGGGAACACTGAAGCTTTCTTT.

This clone was detected a few times. The V and J genes are TRBV18 and TRBJ2-7; 13 bases fit TRBD2. The CDR3 sequence is 17 residues long. The germline V gene encodes CDR1 KGHSH and CDR2 LQKENI. V lost 3 bases and J lost 2; bases outside the gene matches: 7. Here the CDR3 reads CASSPWTSGGNTYEQYF. CDR3 DNA sequence: TGTGCCAGCTCACCTTGGACTAGCGGGGGAAATACCTACGAGCAGTACTTC. Drawing the rest from reference TRBV18 and TRBJ2-7, the complete variable domain is NAGVMQNPRHLVRRRGQEARLRCSPMKGHSHVYWYRQLPEEGLKFMVYLQKENIIDESGMPKERFSAEFPKEGPSILRIQQVVRGDSAAYFCASSPWTSGGNTYEQYFGPGTRLTVT.

This chain uses TRBV18 with TRBJ2-1, with 10 nucleotides matching TRBD1. This CDR3 is built from 15 residues. With 3 bases clipped from V and 9 bases from J, the junction kept 8 bases outside the gene matches. Germline CDR1 is KGHSH and CDR2 is LQKENI. The CDR3 DNA sequence: TGTGCCAGCTCACCCTTGGGACAGGGGATTTCTGAGCAGTTCTTC. Protein: CASSPLGQGISEQFF.

This chain uses TRBV7-6 with TRBJ2-7, with 8 bases identical to TRBD1. Per germline, CDR1 SGHVS and CDR2 FNYEAQ. J was trimmed by 2 bases and V by 5 bases; bases with no gene match: 11. The CDR3 has 16 residues. For the CDR3, the DNA is TGTGCCAGCAGCCCCGGAGGGAAGACAGGGGCCTACGAGCAGTACTTC. As protein: CASSPGGKTGAYEQYF.

The CDR3 DNA follows: TGTGCCACCAGCAGAGACCCGGGCAATGAGCAGTTCTTC. Its translation is CATSRDPGNEQFF. The rearrangement links TRBV15 to TRBJ2-1; D unclear. The CDR3 runs to 13 residues. The V gene's germline CDR1 is LNHNV and CDR2 YYDKDF (reference sequence). V was clipped by 0 bases and J by 6 bases, with 6 bases between them.

The gene calls are TRBV25-1 and TRBJ1-1; the D is unclear. With 7 bases removed from V and 4 bases from J, the gap between germline ends came to 19 bases. The CDR3 spans 15 residues. Germline CDR1 reads MGHDK; CDR2 reads SYGVNS. CDR3 sequence reads: CASNPSDGAITEAFF. CDR3 DNA: TGTGCCAGCAATCCATCCGACGGAGCGATCACTGAAGCTTTCTTT. Drawing the rest from reference TRBV25-1 and TRBJ1-1, the complete variable domain is EADIYQTPRYLVIGTGKKITLECSQTMGHDKMYWYQQDPGMELHLIHYSYGVNSTEKGDLSSESTVSRIRTEHFPLTLESARPSHTSQYLCASNPSDGAITEAFFGQGTRLTVV.

J is TRBJ2-5 and V is TRBV5-6, with unresolved D. The J call is uncertain, as TRBJ2-7 better fits the DNA end. The CDR3 is 12 residues long. Germline lookup yields CDR1 SGHDT and CDR2 YYEEEE. This CDR3 reads CASSQYSYEQYF. The CDR3 DNA sequence: TGTGCCAGCAGCCAATACTCCTACGAGCAGTACTTC.

V is TRBV28 and J is TRBJ1-5; 10 nucleotides align to TRBD1. CDR3 length: 13 residues. With 8 bases clipped from V and 7 bases from J, the junction kept 5 bases outside the gene matches. Germline V CDR1 and CDR2: MDHEN, SYDVKM. The CDR3 sequence is CASEGDRGQPQHF. The CDR3 DNA sequence: TGTGCCAGCGAGGGGGACAGGGGCCAGCCCCAGCATTTT.

This rearrangement joins TRBV11-1 to TRBJ2-7; tentatively, D is TRBD2 (7 bases). The germline V and J ends were trimmed by 1 base and 5 bases, with 15 bases remaining between them. This CDR3 has 15 amino acids. Germline CDR1 SGHAT, CDR2 FQDESV (reference sequence). CDR3 DNA sequence: TGTGCCAGCAGCTTAGTGGCGGGGGCGAGGGACGAGCAGTACTTC. This gives the protein CASSLVAGARDEQYF.

This clone was picked up one time. This rearrangement joins TRBV15 to TRBJ2-7, with 8 bases lining up with TRBD1. CDR3 length: 15 residues. The V gene's germline CDR1 is LNHNV and CDR2 YYDKDF (reference sequence). Trimming cost V 2 bases and J 4 bases; bases outside gene matches: 7. The CDR3 reads CATSRQGAISYEQYF. The CDR3 DNA sequence: TGTGCCACCAGCAGACAGGGGGCGATCTCATACGAGCAGTACTTC.

The V and J genes are TRBV6-5 and TRBJ2-7; 10 nucleotides align to TRBD1. V dropped 5 bases and J dropped 4; count of bases not matched to a gene: 5. This CDR3 is 14 amino acids long. Germline assignment: CDR1 MNHEY and CDR2 SVGAGI. The CDR3 here is CASSAGTGDYEQYF. The CDR3, as DNA: TGTGCCAGCAGTGCCGGGACAGGGGATTACGAGCAGTACTTC.

This clone has just a few counts. The chain employs TRBV5-6 and TRBJ1-6, with no clear D. Germline CDR1 reads SGHDT; CDR2 reads YYEEEE. The CDR3 is 14 amino acids. Between the trimmed V and J ends, which lost 0 bases and 9 bases, there was a span of 10 bases. The CDR3 protein is CASSLGVGGSPLHF. CDR3 in DNA: TGTGCCAGCAGCTTGGGGGTGGGAGGTTCACCCCTCCACTTT.

This chain uses TRBV29-1 with TRBJ1-2; 8 bases are shared with TRBD1. Per germline, CDR1 SQVTM and CDR2 ANQGSEA. The J segment lost 6 bases and the V segment lost 2 bases, leaving 11 bases of the junction unmatched. CDR3 length equals 15 residues. The CDR3 here is CSVERIQGGDDGYTF. CDR3 DNA: TGCAGCGTTGAACGTATACAGGGGGGGGATGATGGCTACACCTTC.

The chain is built from TRBV6-1 and TRBJ1-1; D gene unclear. This CDR3 has 12 residues. V was trimmed by 5 bases and J by 1 base, leaving 5 bases between them. CDR1 MNHNS and CDR2 SASEGT come from the germline V gene. The CDR3 DNA reads TGTGCCAGCAGTACCGGGAACACTGAAGCTTTCTTT. Translated: CASSTGNTEAFF.

V and J are TRBV6-6 and TRBJ1-5; D is unresolved. Germline V gives CDR1 MNHNY, CDR2 SVGAGI (reference sequence). This CDR3 spans 11 amino acids. V dropped 0 bases and J dropped 9 bases, with 3 bases sitting between them. The CDR3 region has the DNA TGTGCCAGCAGTTACTCGGCGCCCCAGCATTTT. It specifies CASSYSAPQHF.

The chain joins TRBV28 to TRBJ2-7, with 7 bases fitting TRBD1. V lost 3 bases to trimming and J lost 2 bases; unmatched junction nucleotides: 7. Germline V lookup: CDR1 MDHEN, CDR2 SYDVKM. This CDR3 is 15 amino acids long. In nucleotides, the CDR3 is TGTGCCAGCAGTTTGGGCGATGACAGGGCCTACGAGCAGTACTTC. As protein: CASSLGDDRAYEQYF.

This chain links TRBV5-4 with TRBJ2-2; D perhaps matches TRBD1 (5 bases). The CDR3 has 14 amino acids. The V gene's germline CDR1 is SGHNT and CDR2 YYREEE (reference sequence). Trimming removed 4 bases from V and 5 bases from J, with 12 bases in between. CDR3 nucleotides: TGTGCCAGCAGCACGACGCAGGGTACCGGGGAGCTGTTTTTT. Translation gives CASSTTQGTGELFF. Filled out from reference TRBV5-4 and TRBJ2-2, the complete variable domain reads ETGVTQSPTHLIKTRGQQVTLRCSSQSGHNTVSWYQQALGQGPQFIFQYYREEENGRGNFPPRFSGLQFPNYSSELNVNALELDDSALYLCASSTTQGTGELFFGEGSRLTVL.

The chain is built from TRBV12-5 and TRBJ2-5; 7 bases fit TRBD1. Germline CDR1 is LGHNT and CDR2 is FRNRAP. Losses at the gene ends were 3 bases for V and 5 bases for J; bases not matched to a gene: 6. CDR3 length equals 14 residues. The CDR3 coding sequence is TGTGCTAGTGGTTTCGGGACAGTTCGGGAGACCCAGTACTTC. Residues: CASGFGTVRETQYF.

The rearrangement links TRBV18 to TRBJ1-2; D is ambiguous. The CDR3 is made up of 12 amino acids. Looked up from germline, CDR1 is KGHSH and CDR2 is LQKENI. The V end lost 4 bases, the J end lost 4 bases, and 7 bases lay between the germline ends. CDR3 nucleotides: TGTGCCAGCTCACGTCTGAGCTATGGCTACACCTTC. Translation gives CASSRLSYGYTF.